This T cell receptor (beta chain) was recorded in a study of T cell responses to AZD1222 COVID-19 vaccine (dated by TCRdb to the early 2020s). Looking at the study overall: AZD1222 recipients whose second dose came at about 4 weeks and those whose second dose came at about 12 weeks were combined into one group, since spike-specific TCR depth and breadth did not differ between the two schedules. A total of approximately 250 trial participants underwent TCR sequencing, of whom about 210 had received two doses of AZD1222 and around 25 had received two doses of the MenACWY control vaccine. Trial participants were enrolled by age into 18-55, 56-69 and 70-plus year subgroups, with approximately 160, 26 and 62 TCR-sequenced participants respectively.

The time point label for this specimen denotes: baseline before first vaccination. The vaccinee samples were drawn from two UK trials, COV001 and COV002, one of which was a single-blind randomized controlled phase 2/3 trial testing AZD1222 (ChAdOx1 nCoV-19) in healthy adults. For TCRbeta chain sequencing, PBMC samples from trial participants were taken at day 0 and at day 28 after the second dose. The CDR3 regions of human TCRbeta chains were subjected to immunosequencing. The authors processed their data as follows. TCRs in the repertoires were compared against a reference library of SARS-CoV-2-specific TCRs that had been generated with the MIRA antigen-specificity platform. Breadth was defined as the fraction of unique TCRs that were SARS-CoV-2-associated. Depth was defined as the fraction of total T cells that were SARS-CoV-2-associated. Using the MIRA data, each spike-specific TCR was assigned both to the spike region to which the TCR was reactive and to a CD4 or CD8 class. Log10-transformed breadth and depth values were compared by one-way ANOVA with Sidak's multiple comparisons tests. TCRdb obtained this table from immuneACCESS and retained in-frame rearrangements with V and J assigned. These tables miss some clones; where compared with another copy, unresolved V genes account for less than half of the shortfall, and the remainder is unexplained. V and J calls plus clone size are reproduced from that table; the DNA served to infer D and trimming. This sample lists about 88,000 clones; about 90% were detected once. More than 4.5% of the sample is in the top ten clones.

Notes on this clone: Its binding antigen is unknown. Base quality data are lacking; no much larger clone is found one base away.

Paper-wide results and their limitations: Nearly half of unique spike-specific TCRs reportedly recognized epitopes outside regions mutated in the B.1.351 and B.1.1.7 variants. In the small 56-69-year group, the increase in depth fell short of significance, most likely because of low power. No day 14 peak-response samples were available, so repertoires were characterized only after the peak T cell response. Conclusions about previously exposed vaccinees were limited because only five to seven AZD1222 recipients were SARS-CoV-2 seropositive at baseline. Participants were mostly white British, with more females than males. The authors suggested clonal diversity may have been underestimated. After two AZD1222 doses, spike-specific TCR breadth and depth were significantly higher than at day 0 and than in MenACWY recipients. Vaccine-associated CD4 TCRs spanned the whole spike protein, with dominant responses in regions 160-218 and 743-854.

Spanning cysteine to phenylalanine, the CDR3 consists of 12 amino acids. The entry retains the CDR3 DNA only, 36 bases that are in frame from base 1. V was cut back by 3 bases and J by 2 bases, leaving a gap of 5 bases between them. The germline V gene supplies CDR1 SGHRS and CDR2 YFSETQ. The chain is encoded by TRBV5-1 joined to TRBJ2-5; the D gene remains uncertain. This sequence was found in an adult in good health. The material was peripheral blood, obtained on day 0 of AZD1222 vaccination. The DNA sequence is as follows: TGCGCCAGCAGCTACCAACAAGAGACCCAGTACTTC. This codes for CASSYQQETQYF.